This TCR beta chain was identified during a study of coeliac disease. For the study at large: Without high-resolution HLA typing, biased TRBV7-2 usage was queried. Broader study findings: Control samples showed higher TRB and TRG clonality than intraepithelial and lamina propria samples in active celiac disease. Most TRB amino acid sequences occurred in only one sample.

Assay used: immunoSEQ multiplex PCR; TCRdb lists only in-frame clones, some missing. The sample yields approximately 410 clones, 60% to 70% seen once. The CDR3 length is 14 residues. V was shortened by 0 bases and J by 1 base, with 6 bases between the two germline ends. Germline V gene data show CDR1 as MNHEY and CDR2 as SVGAGI. For this clone: The antigen is unknown.

The TCR originated in a woman aged 45-65 years with celiac disease on a gluten-free diet. The sequenced material came from intraepithelial lymphocytes from the gut. The genes are TRBV6-5 and TRBJ1-1; no firm D call. Here the CDR3 DNA reads TGTGCCAGCAGTTACTCGAACAGGAACACTGAAGCTTTCTTT. It translates to CASSYSNRNTEAFF.